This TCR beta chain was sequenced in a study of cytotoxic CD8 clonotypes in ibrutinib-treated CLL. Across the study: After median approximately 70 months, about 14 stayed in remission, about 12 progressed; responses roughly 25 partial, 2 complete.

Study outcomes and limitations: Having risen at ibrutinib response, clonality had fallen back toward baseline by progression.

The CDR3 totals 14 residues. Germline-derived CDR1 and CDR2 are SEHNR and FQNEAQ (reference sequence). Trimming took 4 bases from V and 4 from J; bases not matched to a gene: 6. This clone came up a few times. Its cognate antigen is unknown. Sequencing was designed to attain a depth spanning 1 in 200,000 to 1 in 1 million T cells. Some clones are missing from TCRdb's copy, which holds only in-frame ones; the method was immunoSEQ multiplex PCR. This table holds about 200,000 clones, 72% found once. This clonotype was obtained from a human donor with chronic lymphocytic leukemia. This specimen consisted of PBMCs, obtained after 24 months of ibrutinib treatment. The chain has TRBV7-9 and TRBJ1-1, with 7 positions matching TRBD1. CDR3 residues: CASSSGQPPTEAFF. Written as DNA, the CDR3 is TGTGCCAGCAGCTCGGGACAGCCGCCCACTGAAGCTTTCTTT.